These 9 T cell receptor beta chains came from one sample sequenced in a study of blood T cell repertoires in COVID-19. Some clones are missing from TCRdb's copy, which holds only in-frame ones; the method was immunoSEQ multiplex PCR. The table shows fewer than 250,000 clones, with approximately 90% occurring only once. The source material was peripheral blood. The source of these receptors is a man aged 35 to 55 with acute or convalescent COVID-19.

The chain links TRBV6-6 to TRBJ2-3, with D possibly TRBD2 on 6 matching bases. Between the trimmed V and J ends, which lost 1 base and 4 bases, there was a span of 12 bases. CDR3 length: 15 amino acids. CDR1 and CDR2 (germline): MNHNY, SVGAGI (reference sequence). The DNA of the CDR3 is TGTGCCAGCAGTTACTGGGCGGGGTCAGCAGATACGCAGTATTTT. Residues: CASSYWAGSADTQYF.

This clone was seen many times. CDR3 amino acids: CASNRERTNQPQHF. CDR3 nucleotides: TGTGCCAGCAATCGGGAGCGGACCAATCAGCCCCAGCATTTT. The chain carries TRBV2 and TRBJ1-5; the D is unclear. The germline V and J ends were trimmed by 7 bases and 3 bases, with 13 bases remaining between them. The CDR3 spans 14 residues. The germline gives CDR1 SNHLY, CDR2 FYNNEI.

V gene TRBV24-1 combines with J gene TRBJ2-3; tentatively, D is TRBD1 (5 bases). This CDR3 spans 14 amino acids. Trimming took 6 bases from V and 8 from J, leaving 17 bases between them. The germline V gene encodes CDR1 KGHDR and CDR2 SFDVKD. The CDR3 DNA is TGTGCCACCAGTCCAAGGGGTAGGGGTGGTACGCAGTATTTT. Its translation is CATSPRGRGGTQYF.

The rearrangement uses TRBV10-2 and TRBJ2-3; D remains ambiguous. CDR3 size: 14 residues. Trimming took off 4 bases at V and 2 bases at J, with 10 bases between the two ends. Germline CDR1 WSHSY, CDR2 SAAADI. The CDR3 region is CASSGAQYTDTQYF. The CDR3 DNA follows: TGCGCCAGCAGTGGGGCCCAGTACACAGATACGCAGTATTTT.

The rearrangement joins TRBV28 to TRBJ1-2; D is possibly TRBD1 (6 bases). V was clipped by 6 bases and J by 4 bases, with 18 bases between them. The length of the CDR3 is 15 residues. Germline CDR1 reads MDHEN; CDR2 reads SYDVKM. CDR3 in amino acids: CASRGDKEGFYGYTF. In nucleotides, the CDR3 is TGTGCCAGCAGGGGGGACAAGGAAGGTTTCTATGGCTACACCTTC.

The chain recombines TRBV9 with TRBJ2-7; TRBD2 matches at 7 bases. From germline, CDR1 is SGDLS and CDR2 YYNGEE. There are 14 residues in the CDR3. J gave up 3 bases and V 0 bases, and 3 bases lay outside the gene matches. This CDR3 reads CASSVDGTIYEQYF. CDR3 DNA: TGTGCCAGCAGCGTAGACGGGACTATCTACGAGCAGTACTTC.

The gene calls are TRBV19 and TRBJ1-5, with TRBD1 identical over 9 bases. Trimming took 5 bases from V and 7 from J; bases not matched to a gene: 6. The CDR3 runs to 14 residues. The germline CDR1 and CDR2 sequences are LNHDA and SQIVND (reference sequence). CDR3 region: CASSPGTGRQPQHF. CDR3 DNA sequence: TGTGCCAGTAGTCCGGGGACAGGGCGGCAGCCCCAGCATTTT.

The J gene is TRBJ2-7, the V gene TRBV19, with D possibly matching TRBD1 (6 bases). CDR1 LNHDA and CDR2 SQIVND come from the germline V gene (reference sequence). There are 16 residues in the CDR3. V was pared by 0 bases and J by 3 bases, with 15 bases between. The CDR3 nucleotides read TGTGCCAGTAGTATAGAGGGGGCTGGGGTCATCTACGAGCAGTACTTC. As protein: CASSIEGAGVIYEQYF. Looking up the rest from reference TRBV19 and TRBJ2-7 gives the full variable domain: DGGITQSPKYLFRKEGQNVTLSCEQNLNHDAMYWYRQDPGQGLRLIYYSQIVNDFQKGDIAEGYSVSREKKESFPLTVTSAQKNPTAFYLCASSIEGAGVIYEQYFGPGTRLTVT.

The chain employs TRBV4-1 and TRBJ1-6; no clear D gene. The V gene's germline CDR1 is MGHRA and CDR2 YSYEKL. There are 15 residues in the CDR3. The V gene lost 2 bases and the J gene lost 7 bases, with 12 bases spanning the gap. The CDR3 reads CASSQSPGNNSPLHF. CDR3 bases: TGCGCCAGCAGCCAATCCCCCGGGAACAATTCACCCCTCCACTTT.